This T cell receptor beta chain was captured in a study of response to subunit inactivated influenza vaccine. Study results and limitations: Authors suggested seasonal influenza vaccinations each recruit few new T cells.

This clonotype appeared a few times. Its antigen is still unknown. The ends lost 1 base at V and 2 bases at J; junction bases unmatched: 4. The CDR3 sequence is 15 residues long. Looked up from germline, CDR1 is SQVTM and CDR2 is ANQGSEA. TCRdb called the RT-PCR reads again in MiXCR, with one record for every CDR3 protein. The repertoire consists of around 580,000 distinct CDR3 sequences, with about 12% occurring once and the leading ten covering roughly a tenth. The material was PBMCs from blood, obtained on the day of vaccination. This TCR was recovered from a man aged 45-65 years who received an inactivated influenza vaccine. This chain connects TRBV29-1 to TRBJ1-1; 10 bases match TRBD1. The CDR3 DNA sequence: TGCAGCGTTGAAGGGGACAGGGGTTATAACACTGAAGCTTTCTTT. The encoded protein is CSVEGDRGYNTEAFF.